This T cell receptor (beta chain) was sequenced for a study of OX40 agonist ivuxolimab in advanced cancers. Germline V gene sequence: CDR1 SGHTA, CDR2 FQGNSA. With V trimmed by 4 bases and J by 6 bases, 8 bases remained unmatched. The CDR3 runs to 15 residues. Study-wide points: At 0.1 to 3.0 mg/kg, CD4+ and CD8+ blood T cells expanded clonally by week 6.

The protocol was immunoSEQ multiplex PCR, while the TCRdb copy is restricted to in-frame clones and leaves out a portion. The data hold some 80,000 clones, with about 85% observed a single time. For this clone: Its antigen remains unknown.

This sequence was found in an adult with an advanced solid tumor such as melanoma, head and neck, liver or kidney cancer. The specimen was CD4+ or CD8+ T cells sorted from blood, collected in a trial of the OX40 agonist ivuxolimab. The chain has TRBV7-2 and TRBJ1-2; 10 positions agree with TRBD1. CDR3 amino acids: CASSSTGQGYDGYTF. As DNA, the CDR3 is TGTGCCAGCAGCTCCACGGGACAGGGGTATGATGGCTACACCTTC. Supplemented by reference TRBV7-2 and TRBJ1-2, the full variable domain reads GAGVSQSPSNKVTEKGKDVELRCDPISGHTALYWYRQSLGQGLEFLIYFQGNSAPDKSGLPSDRFSAERTGGSVSTLTIQRTQQEDSAVYLCASSSTGQGYDGYTFGSGTRLTVV.